Each of the 16 T cell receptor beta chains below was sequenced from the same sample in a study of cytomegalovirus exposure and HLA in healthy donors. This PCR relied on a set of 60 Vbeta primers and 13 Jbeta primers. Produced via immunoSEQ multiplex PCR; TCRdb's table is partial and in-frame only. Among around 100,000 clones, approximately 72% were seen once, and the ten largest hold roughly 3.5%. The sample comprised PBMCs. The source is a woman between 45 and 60 years old in good health and CMV-seronegative.

This sequence joins TRBV4-1 and TRBJ2-7; 7 bases are shared with TRBD2. The CDR3 is 16 residues long. Per the germline V gene, CDR1 is MGHRA and CDR2 is YSYEKL. Germline trimming cut 0 bases from V and 3 bases from J; bases unmatched to any gene: 8. The chain's CDR3 is CASSQERRLAIYEQYF. The DNA of the CDR3 is TGCGCCAGCAGCCAAGAAAGGAGACTAGCCATCTACGAGCAGTACTTC.

The V call is TRBV27, the J call TRBJ1-2, with TRBD1 identical over 8 bases. The CDR3 loop spans 12 amino acids. Looked up from germline, CDR1 is MNHEY and CDR2 is SMNVEV (reference sequence). V gave up 3 bases and J gave up 13 bases; unmatched junction bases: 7. The CDR3 reads CASSFPRTGLTF. CDR3 DNA: TGTGCCAGCAGTTTCCCAAGGACAGGGCTCACCTTC.

The CDR3 is CATAQTQGNYGYTF. The CDR3 DNA reads as TGTGCCACCGCACAAACTCAGGGGAACTATGGCTACACCTTC. This sequence joins TRBV15 and TRBJ1-2; tentatively, D is TRBD1 (6 bases). Trimming cost V 8 bases and J 2 bases, with 15 bases left between them. The CDR3 spans 14 residues. CDR1 is LNHNV and CDR2 is YYDKDF in the germline V gene (reference sequence).

The table lists this clone with a few counts. The chain uses TRBV6-5 and TRBJ2-1, with D unclear. V lost 4 bases and J lost 6, with 13 bases in between. CDR1 is MNHEY, CDR2 SVGAGI, per germline. This CDR3 comprises 14 residues. CDR3 sequence reads: CASSSPPHVNEQFF. DNA of the CDR3: TGTGCCAGCAGTTCTCCCCCACACGTCAATGAGCAGTTCTTC.

The chain links TRBV18 to TRBJ2-3, with 10 bases identical to TRBD2. Trimming took 2 bases from V and 6 from J; bases not matched to a gene: 8. The CDR3 loop spans 16 amino acids. In germline, CDR1 is KGHSH, CDR2 LQKENI. DNA for the CDR3: TGTGCCAGCTCACCAGGCCTAGCGGGAGAGCGTGATACGCAGTATTTT. This translates into CASSPGLAGERDTQYF.

The chain has TRBV18 and TRBJ2-7; D gene ambiguous. The V end lost 3 bases, the J end lost 2 bases, and 8 bases lay between the germline ends. The CDR3 length is 13 residues. Germline V lookup: CDR1 KGHSH, CDR2 LQKENI. DNA for the CDR3: TGTGCCAGCTCACCTCCGTCAGCCTACGAGCAGTACTTC. This gives the protein CASSPPSAYEQYF.

The chain links TRBV27 to TRBJ2-1; 13 bases map to TRBD2. There are 15 residues in the CDR3. CDR1 is MNHEY, CDR2 SMNVEV, per germline (reference sequence). With V trimmed by 4 bases and J by 6 bases, 3 bases remained unmatched. CDR3 residues: CASSSGLAGINEQFF. The DNA of the CDR3 is TGTGCCAGCAGTTCGGGACTAGCGGGGATCAATGAGCAGTTCTTC.

J is TRBJ1-3 and V is TRBV5-8, with 7 bases that match TRBD1. This CDR3 comprises 14 residues. Trimming cost V 4 bases and J 4 bases; bases outside gene matches: 5. Germline CDR1 and CDR2: SGHTS and YDEGEE. The CDR3 DNA reads TGTGCCAGCAGCGACCGGGACAGAGGAAACACCATATATTTT. Residues: CASSDRDRGNTIYF.

The genes are TRBV9 and TRBJ2-3; D is undetermined. Germline V gives CDR1 SGDLS, CDR2 YYNGEE. V shed 2 bases and J shed 0 bases, with 10 bases lying between them. This CDR3 comprises 15 residues. The CDR3 loop is CASSVGGDSTDTQYF. The CDR3, as DNA: TGTGCCAGCAGCGTGGGTGGAGATAGCACAGATACGCAGTATTTT.

As for this clone: The junction does not match germline at one end; this may be a read error. The chain combines TRBV7-9 with TRBJ1-5; D is uncertain. Germline CDR1 reads SEHNR; CDR2 reads FQNEAQ (reference sequence). The CDR3 runs 15 residues. CDR3 protein: CVSSLVGDSNQPQHF. CDR3 coding DNA: TGTGTCAGCAGCCTAGTCGGGGATAGCAATCAGCCCCAGCATTTT.

V is TRBV6-5 and J is TRBJ1-2; D is possibly TRBD1 (6 bases). The V gene's germline CDR1 is MNHEY and CDR2 SVGAGI. Trimming cost V 5 bases and J 8 bases, with 15 bases left between them. The CDR3 loop spans 13 amino acids. The CDR3 sequence is CASSPRGGRGYTF. The CDR3 DNA follows: TGTGCCAGCAGTCCCCGAGGGGGTAGGGGCTACACCTTC.

The chain carries TRBV6-6 and TRBJ1-5, with 7 positions matching TRBD1. The CDR3 length is 16 residues. Germline V lookup: CDR1 MNHNY, CDR2 SVGAGI (reference sequence). Losses at the gene ends were 4 bases for V and 0 bases for J; bases not matched to a gene: 6. CDR3 in amino acids: CASSSRGQYSNQPQHF. The CDR3 DNA sequence: TGTGCCAGCAGTTCGAGGGGGCAATATAGCAATCAGCCCCAGCATTTT.

This clone was seen a handful of times. The chain couples TRBV5-1 to TRBJ2-2; TRBD2 matches at 8 bases. Germline V gene lookup returns CDR1 SGHRS and CDR2 YFSETQ. The CDR3 loop spans 15 amino acids. Trimming cost V 5 bases and J 5 bases; bases outside gene matches: 8. The CDR3 loop reads CASRAGTSQTGELFF. Here the CDR3 DNA reads TGCGCCAGCAGGGCCGGGACTAGTCAGACCGGGGAGCTGTTTTTT.

This clone was recorded once. The chain recombines TRBV2 with TRBJ1-6; 8 bases are a match to TRBD1. This CDR3 spans 12 amino acids. CDR1 and CDR2 (germline): SNHLY, FYNNEI. V shed 10 bases, J shed 11 bases, and the junction held 7 bases outside the gene matches. The CDR3 spells CANSGQGPPLHF. The CDR3 DNA sequence: TGTGCCAACTCCGGACAGGGACCACCCCTCCACTTT.

This chain uses TRBV19 with TRBJ2-5, with D perhaps matching TRBD2 (6 bases). V lost 4 bases, J lost 9 bases, and 21 bases lay in between. The CDR3 runs 15 residues. Germline loops: CDR1 LNHDA, CDR2 SQIVND (reference sequence). CDR3 in DNA: TGTGCCAGTAGTAAAGGGGAGGCCCGAGTGTGGGCCCAGTACTTC. Amino acid sequence: CASSKGEARVWAQYF.

The genes are TRBV5-6 and TRBJ1-1; D is undetermined. Germline values: CDR1 SGHDT, CDR2 YYEEEE. The CDR3 has 12 amino acids. Trimming cost V 4 bases and J 8 bases, with 12 bases left between them. The CDR3 sequence: CASSMQYEEAFF. Written as DNA, the CDR3 is TGTGCCAGCAGCATGCAGTACGAAGAAGCTTTCTTT.